The entry below gives a single T cell receptor (beta chain) sequence along with its context. Its target is not known. CDR1 and CDR2 (germline): SQVTM, ANQGSEA. The V gene lost 1 base and the J gene lost 4 bases, with 7 bases spanning the gap. CDR3 size: 12 residues. These data are taken from a study of CD8+ T cells in alopecia areata. Sample treatment: oral pan-JAK inhibitor, 5-10 mg twice daily. Those with alopecia areata gave lesional scalp punch biopsies and peripheral blood. PBMCs provided sorted CD4+ and CD8+ T cells. RNA extraction was followed by reverse transcription into cDNA, which acted as the sequencing template. Sequencing used immunoSEQ multiplex PCR; TCRdb keeps in-frame clones, though not all of them. The top ten hold 10% to 15% of the sample, which has 190,000 or so clones, roughly 64% seen once. Points from the study as a whole: Treatment with tofacitinib significantly lowered scalp clonality and reduced expanded CD8+ clones among the top 100.

The chain recombines TRBV29-1 with TRBJ1-2, with unresolved D. Sequenced material: CD8+ T cells sorted from blood, taken at week 24, from a patient treated with tofacitinib. This TCR came from a human donor with alopecia areata. DNA of the CDR3: TGCAGCGTTGAAGGAGATGGCTATGGCTACACCTTC. It translates to CSVEGDGYGYTF. The full variable domain, its missing parts supplied by reference TRBV29-1 and TRBJ1-2, is SAVISQKPSRDICQRGTSLTIQCQVDSQVTMMFWYRQQPGQSLTLIATANQGSEATYESGFVIDKFPISRPNLTFSTLTVSNMSPEDSSIYLCSVEGDGYGYTFGSGTRLTVV.